A single sample is the source of the 14 T cell receptor beta chains below, sequenced in a study of blood T cell repertoires in COVID-19. The assay was immunoSEQ multiplex PCR, and TCRdb's table has in-frame clones only and misses some. The sample carries 150,000 to 200,000 clones, roughly 90% recorded once. The sequenced sample was peripheral blood. Source of these receptors: a young man with COVID-19, enrolled during active disease.

The chain combines TRBV7-2 with TRBJ1-1; a weak D match, TRBD1 (5 bases). Trimming shortened V by 1 base and J by 0 bases, and 6 bases separated the two germline ends. This CDR3 contains 14 residues. Germline V lookup: CDR1 SGHTA, CDR2 FQGNSA. The CDR3 DNA is TGTGCCAGCAGCTTAGGGGGCCTGAACACTGAAGCTTTCTTT. Its translation is CASSLGGLNTEAFF.

The chain combines TRBV5-5 with TRBJ2-2; 11 bases map to TRBD2. The V and J ends lost 2 bases and 0 bases, in that order; junction bases with no gene match: 6. The CDR3 runs 18 residues. CDR1 and CDR2 from the germline V gene are SGHKS and YYEKEE (reference sequence). The CDR3 sequence is CASSLKGTSGANTGELFF. The CDR3 nucleotides read TGTGCCAGCAGCTTAAAGGGGACTAGCGGCGCGAACACCGGGGAGCTGTTTTTT.

The chain recombines TRBV29-1 with TRBJ1-1; weak D call: TRBD1 (6 bases). V lost 5 bases and J 1 base, leaving 11 bases between the germline ends. The CDR3 has 13 residues. Germline CDR1 reads SQVTM; CDR2 reads ANQGSEA. The DNA for the CDR3 is TGCAGCGTTAGCAGGGGTGGGAACACTGAAGCTTTCTTT. It specifies CSVSRGGNTEAFF.

This chain joins TRBV7-2 and TRBJ2-2; 13 nucleotides agree with TRBD2. CDR1 SGHTA and CDR2 FQGNSA come from the germline V gene. This CDR3 comprises 16 residues. After removal of 6 bases from V and 4 bases from J, the junction contained 5 bases not matched to a gene. CDR3 loop: CASSPTSGRATGELFF. In nucleotides, the CDR3 is TGTGCCAGCAGTCCTACTAGCGGGAGGGCCACCGGGGAGCTGTTTTTT.

The rearrangement uses TRBV5-4 and TRBJ1-1; 7 bases match TRBD1. The CDR3 covers 16 residues. Per the germline V gene, CDR1 is SGHNT and CDR2 is YYREEE (reference sequence). V lost 6 bases to trimming and J lost 6 bases; unmatched junction nucleotides: 17. CDR3 nucleotides: TGTGCCAGCAACCGGCGACCACAGGGGACCGACTCTGAAGCTTTCTTT. It codes for CASNRRPQGTDSEAFF.

This clone appeared a few times. The CDR3 spells CASNPGGVNQPQHF. CDR3 nucleotide sequence: TGTGCCAGCAACCCCGGCGGGGTCAATCAGCCCCAGCATTTT. The V and J genes are TRBV6-5 and TRBJ1-5; D is uncertain. The germline V gene has CDR1 MNHEY and CDR2 SVGAGI. The CDR3 spans 14 residues. With 7 bases removed from V and 3 bases from J, the gap between germline ends came to 13 bases.

The gene calls are TRBV6-5 and TRBJ1-3, with unresolved D. Per the germline V gene, CDR1 is MNHEY and CDR2 is SVGAGI. The CDR3 runs 14 residues. With 2 bases removed from V and 1 base from J, the gap between germline ends came to 6 bases. Here the CDR3 DNA reads TGTGCCAGCAGTTACGGCAGTTCTGGAAACACCATATATTTT. Translating gives CASSYGSSGNTIYF.

V gene TRBV18 combines with J gene TRBJ2-5, with a possible D match to TRBD2 (6 bases). Trimming removed 6 bases from V and 5 bases from J, with 16 bases in between. The germline V gene has CDR1 KGHSH and CDR2 LQKENI. The length of the CDR3 is 14 residues. The chain's CDR3 is CASSALGTSETQYF. Written as DNA, the CDR3 is TGTGCCAGCTCGGCACTCGGGACTTCGGAGACCCAGTACTTC.

The V call is TRBV28, the J call TRBJ2-1, with D tentatively TRBD2 (6 bases). The CDR3 length is 13 residues. V dropped 1 base and J dropped 8 bases, with 9 bases sitting between them. Germline loops: CDR1 MDHEN, CDR2 SYDVKM. The CDR3 spells CASSLLAADEQFF. In DNA form, the CDR3 reads TGTGCCAGCAGTTTATTAGCGGCGGATGAGCAGTTCTTC.

This chain uses TRBV3-1 (or the pseudogene TRBV3-2) with TRBJ1-2, with D perhaps TRBD1 (6 bases). Germline lookup yields CDR1 LGHDT and CDR2 YNNKEL (reference sequence). The CDR3 spans 13 residues. Trimming shortened V by 2 bases and J by 6 bases, and 10 bases separated the two germline ends. The CDR3 loop reads CASSQTRTDGYTF. The CDR3 nucleotides read TGTGCCAGCAGCCAAACCCGGACAGATGGCTACACCTTC.

The rearrangement links TRBV19 to TRBJ1-6; 8 nucleotides agree with TRBD1. Germline lookup yields CDR1 LNHDA and CDR2 SQIVND (reference sequence). The CDR3 is made up of 16 amino acids. V lost 4 bases and J lost 7; bases outside the gene matches: 9. The CDR3 protein is CASSRRTGNRNSPLHF. Written as DNA, the CDR3 is TGTGCCAGTAGTAGGCGGACAGGGAATAGGAATTCACCCCTCCACTTT.

The chain couples TRBV10-3 to TRBJ1-5; TRBD1 agrees at 9 bases. The trim removed 8 bases at V and 1 base at J, leaving 3 bases unmatched. The CDR3 is 14 residues long. Looked up from germline, CDR1 is ENHRY and CDR2 is SYGVKD. The CDR3 bases are TGTGCCATCTGGACAGGGGCCAGCAATCAGCCCCAGCATTTT. Its protein is CAIWTGASNQPQHF.

This sequence joins TRBV18 and TRBJ1-6; D might be TRBD1 (6 bases). Germline CDR1 and CDR2: KGHSH and LQKENI. The CDR3 has 17 amino acids. V dropped 5 bases and J dropped 3 bases, with 17 bases sitting between them. The CDR3 DNA reads as TGTGCCAGCTCAGAGGCTAGGGGGACTAACTATAATTCACCCCTCCACTTT. This encodes CASSEARGTNYNSPLHF.

Turning to this clone: The same CDR3 also results from other DNA sequences found in this sample. The chain carries TRBV5-6 and TRBJ2-5; perhaps TRBD1 as D (7 bases). V shed 0 bases and J shed 5 bases, with 8 bases lying between them. This CDR3 is built from 13 residues. Germline CDR1 SGHDT, CDR2 YYEEEE. CDR3 residues: CASSLAGGETQYF. CDR3 nucleotides: TGTGCCAGCAGCTTGGCAGGGGGGGAGACCCAGTACTTC.